This T cell receptor beta chain appears in the sequencing data of a study of T cell repertoires in cytomegalovirus infection. This clonotype turned up a few times. Its antigen is currently unknown. Study-level results: Dominant in the ex vivo response were TCR beta clonotypes restricted by HLA-C and specific for CMV.

TCRdb passed the reads through MiXCR, listing each CDR3 protein once. The sample records tens of thousands of distinct CDR3 sequences, 20% to 30% being singletons. The CDR3 is 15 amino acids. The V and J ends lost 0 bases and 10 bases respectively, with 16 bases between them. CDR1 SGHDN and CDR2 FVKESK come from the germline V gene. The origin of this receptor is a human donor in good health (CMV status not recorded). Some clones in this sample may be carry-over from other donors' samples. The V gene is TRBV14, the J gene TRBJ2-1; TRBD2 is a possible D gene (5 bases). The sequenced sample was CD8+ T cells from cultured PBMCs, obtained from culture after CMV antigen stimulation. The chain's CDR3 is CASSQDLAKGREQFF. The DNA of the CDR3 is TGTGCCAGCAGCCAAGATCTAGCCAAAGGTCGGGAGCAGTTCTTC.